This entry describes one T cell receptor beta chain. This clone showed up just once. This receptor's antigen is unknown. Qualities for individual bases were not recorded, and no much larger clone is one base off. According to the germline V gene, CDR1 reads SGHDN and CDR2 reads FVKESK. Measured from the cysteine to the phenylalanine, the CDR3 is 16 residues long. Of the read, only the CDR3 DNA is kept; its 48 bases are in frame from base 1. V lost 4 bases and J lost 6 bases, and the count of bases not matched to a germline gene is 12. TCRbeta CDR3 regions were amplified from genomic DNA by means of the immunoSEQ Assay, a bias-controlled multiplex PCR. Under the source paper's analysis protocol: Within the assay, amplification of reference gene primers was used to estimate how many nucleated cells each sample contained. To quantify the absolute abundance of each unique TCRbeta CDR3 rearrangement, sequence reads were collapsed and filtered. Productive Simpson clonality was computed per sample as the square root of Simpson's diversity index over productive rearrangements. TCRdb carries this immuneACCESS record with in-frame sequences only. Its versions omit some clonotypes, under half of them owing to an unresolved V gene in the studies checked, with the rest unexplained. From that table come the V and J calls and clone size; the DNA was used to work out D and trimming. Across this sample there are about 370,000 clones, with roughly 90% seen only once. In total, the top ten clones hold approximately 3% of the sample.

The sample comes from a study of blood T cell repertoires in COVID-19 (dated by TCRdb to between 2020 and 2021). Looking at the study overall: Samples covering the acute and convalescent phases of COVID-19 were provided by collaborators in the United States, Italy and Spain. Where available, HLA class I and class II types were obtained from metadata supplied by the sample provider rather than from assay-based typing. A freely available public database, intended as a resource for researchers studying the immune response to SARS-CoV-2, is where the repertoires were released. Samples were obtained from the ongoing ImmuneRACE study (first 160 participants) and from some 1,200 subjects provided by 6 global collaborators. The dataset comprised deeply sampled blood TCRbeta repertoires from subjects exposed to, actively infected with, or recovered from COVID-19. The sample metadata nearly always contained a de-identified subject ID, COVID-19 status, age in years and sex. The material from the prospective study consisted of cDNA or gDNA derived from T cells, B-cell-depleted T cells, or PBMCs. The paper as a whole reports these results and caveats: The quantity of clinical and demographic metadata differed by source and by participant and was supplied without curation.

One collaborating source in Seattle enrolled patients while the patients were actively infected and followed the patients over time throughout the course of disease. Collaborating institutions collected whole blood in K2EDTA tubes following their own protocols. For TCRbeta analysis, collaborators shipped samples as frozen whole blood, isolated PBMCs, or DNA extracted from either of those sample types. The receptor's source is a woman in her 30s with COVID-19, enrolled during active disease. The chain is assembled from TRBV14 and TRBJ2-1; TRBD2 lines up with 7 middle nucleotides. What was sequenced was peripheral blood. For the CDR3, the sequence is CASSLRGAGSRNEQFF. At the DNA level, the sequence is TGTGCCAGCAGCCTACGCGGAGCGGGATCACGCAATGAGCAGTTCTTC.